The TCR beta chain under discussion was sequenced for a study of cytomegalovirus exposure and HLA in healthy donors. Study details: Within an early data release were around 87 million unique TCRs drawn from HLA-typed donors. Study conclusions and caveats: Prior analysis indicated that the majority of TCR beta V segments exhibited productivity approximately 87% or approximately 30% of the time. Presence/absence comparisons presumed near-even sequencing depth among donors.

Regarding this clone: Antigen: not known.

CDR3 length: 13 residues. Germline CDR1 reads KGHSH; CDR2 reads LQKENI. Trimming removed 4 bases at V and 9 bases at J, with 13 bases between. The study ran its PCR with 60 Vbeta and 13 Jbeta primers. Some clones are missing from TCRdb's copy, which holds only in-frame ones; the method was immunoSEQ multiplex PCR. The table has about 130,000 clones, approximately 17% seen once. Sample: PBMCs. This receptor was obtained from a female donor in good health and CMV-seropositive. The chain employs TRBV18 and TRBJ2-1; D might be TRBD2 (5 bases). The CDR3 region has the DNA TGTGCCAGCTCACTAGACCGAAGCGGTGAGCAGTTCTTC. It translates to CASSLDRSGEQFF.